This TCR beta chain originates from a study of CD8 T cells in ankylosing spondylitis. General study points: Clones linked to disease were reported to show significant enrichment in matched ankylosing spondylitis synovial fluid. What seemed typical of ankylosing spondylitis blood was a TCR beta motif built from 8 or 9 highly homologous variants.

As concerns this clonotype: The target antigen is unknown.

V dropped 4 bases and J dropped 3; count of bases not matched to a gene: 11. The CDR3 runs 16 residues. Germline CDR1 and CDR2: SGHNT and YYREEE (reference sequence). The authors made TCR beta libraries by quantitative 5'-RACE with molecular barcodes. TCRdb called the 5' RACE reads again in MiXCR, with one record for every CDR3 protein. The sample yields hundreds of thousands of distinct CDR3 sequences, over 30% seen once. The sequenced sample was blood, either unsorted or a sorted T cell fraction (not recorded which). The chain couples TRBV5-4 to TRBJ2-7, with TRBD1 identical over 9 bases. The clonotype comes from a male donor with ankylosing spondylitis or in good health (not recorded which). CDR3 region: CASSPNPGTGSYEQYF. CDR3 sequence (DNA): TGTGCCAGCAGCCCGAACCCCGGGACAGGGAGCTACGAGCAGTACTTC. Supplemented by reference TRBV5-4 and TRBJ2-7, the full variable domain reads ETGVTQSPTHLIKTRGQQVTLRCSSQSGHNTVSWYQQALGQGPQFIFQYYREEENGRGNFPPRFSGLQFPNYSSELNVNALELDDSALYLCASSPNPGTGSYEQYFGPGTRLTVT.